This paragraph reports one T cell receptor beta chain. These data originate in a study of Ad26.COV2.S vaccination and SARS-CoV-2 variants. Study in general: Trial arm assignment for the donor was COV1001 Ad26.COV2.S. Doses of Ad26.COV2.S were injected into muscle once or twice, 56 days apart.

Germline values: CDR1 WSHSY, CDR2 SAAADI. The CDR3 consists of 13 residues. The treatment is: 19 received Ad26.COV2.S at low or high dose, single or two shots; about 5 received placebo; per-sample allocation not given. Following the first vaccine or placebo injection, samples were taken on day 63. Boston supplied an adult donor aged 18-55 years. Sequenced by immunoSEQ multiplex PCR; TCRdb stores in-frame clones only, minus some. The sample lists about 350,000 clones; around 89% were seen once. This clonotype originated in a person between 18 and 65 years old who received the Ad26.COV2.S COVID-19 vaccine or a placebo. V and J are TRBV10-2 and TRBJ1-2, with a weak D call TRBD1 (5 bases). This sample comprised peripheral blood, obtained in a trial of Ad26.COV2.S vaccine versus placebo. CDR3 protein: CAASGGVGYGYTF. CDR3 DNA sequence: TGCGCGGCCAGTGGGGGTGTTGGCTATGGCTACACCTTC.